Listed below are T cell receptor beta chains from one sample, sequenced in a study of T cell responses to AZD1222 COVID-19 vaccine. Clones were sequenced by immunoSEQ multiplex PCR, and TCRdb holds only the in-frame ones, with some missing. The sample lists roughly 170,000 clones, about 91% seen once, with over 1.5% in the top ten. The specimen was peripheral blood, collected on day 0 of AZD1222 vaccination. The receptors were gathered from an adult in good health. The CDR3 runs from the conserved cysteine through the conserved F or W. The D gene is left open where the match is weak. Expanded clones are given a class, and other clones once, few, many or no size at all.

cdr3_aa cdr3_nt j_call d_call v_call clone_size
CASSQEHNSPLHF TGCGCCAGCAGCCAAGAGCACAATTCACCCCTCCACTTT TRBJ1-6 . TRBV4-3 .
CSVERQGANTGELFF TGCAGCGTTGAACGACAGGGGGCGAACACCGGGGAGCTGTTTTTT TRBJ2-2 TRBD1 TRBV29-1 .
CASRGRQNQPQHF TGTGCCAGCAGGGGGAGACAAAATCAGCCCCAGCATTTT TRBJ1-5 . TRBV25-1 .
CATSRDRILNTEAFF TGTGCCACCAGCAGAGATCGCATTTTGAACACTGAAGCTTTCTTT TRBJ1-1 . TRBV15 .
CASSLGLPPLYTF TGTGCCAGCAGCTTAGGTTTGCCCCCTCTATACACCTTC TRBJ1-2 . TRBV7-2 .
CASSQGDSSYEQYF TGCGCCAGCAGCCAAGGCGACAGCTCCTACGAGCAGTACTTC TRBJ2-7 . TRBV4-1 .
CASRWGGPGTEAFF TGTGCCAGCAGGTGGGGGGGGCCGGGCACTGAAGCTTTCTTT TRBJ1-1 . TRBV27 once
CASSLSEQGSGGYTF TGTGCCAGCAGTTTATCGGAACAGGGCTCGGGTGGCTACACCTTC TRBJ1-2 . TRBV27 .
CASSSVTGDLRELFF TGTGCCAGTTCTTCGGTAACAGGGGATCTCCGGGAGCTGTTTTTT TRBJ2-2 TRBD1 TRBV19 once
CASSFGGPGNTIYF TGTGCCAGCAGTTTTGGAGGGCCTGGAAACACCATATATTTT TRBJ1-3 . TRBV6-2/TRBV6-3 .